This TCR beta chain derives from a study of regulatory T cells in long-lasting Graves disease. Specified time point: persistent/refractory GD, antithyroid drugs over 5 years with positive TRAb. PBMC-derived RNA was used for the TCR library. CDR3-region Arm-PCR and iRepertoire HTBI primers produced the TCR beta libraries. Each CDR3 protein gets one entry after TCRdb re-called the multiplex PCR reads with MiXCR. The data contain hundreds of thousands of distinct CDR3 sequences, around a fifth of them seen just once; the ten biggest clones take up 6.5% to 9%. This clonotype occurred many times. Germline V gene data show CDR1 as MDHEN and CDR2 as SYDVKM. This CDR3 has 19 amino acids. V was cut by 5 bases and J by 4 bases, with 27 bases left in between.

The chain has TRBV28 and TRBJ1-5; perhaps TRBD1 as D (5 bases). This receptor was identified in a female donor with Graves disease. This specimen consisted of peripheral blood mononuclear cells (PBMCs), obtained when the disease was refractory, from a patient treated with antithyroid drugs. The CDR3 nucleotides are TGTGCCAGCAGTGGGGGGACCTTGCCTCTTAAGTGGTCTAATCAGCCCCAGCATTTT. Its protein is CASSGGTLPLKWSNQPQHF. Drawing the rest from reference TRBV28 and TRBJ1-5, the complete variable domain is DVKVTQSSRYLVKRTGEKVFLECVQDMDHENMFWYRQDPGLGLRLIYFSYDVKMKEKGDIPEGYSVSREKKERFSLILESASTNQTSMYLCASSGGTLPLKWSNQPQHFGDGTRLSIL.